Below are 28 T cell receptor beta chains sequenced from a single sample in a study of T cell responses to AZD1222 COVID-19 vaccine. Assay used: immunoSEQ multiplex PCR; TCRdb lists only in-frame clones, some missing. The sample has around 140,000 clones, about 90% seen once. This specimen was peripheral blood, taken 28 days after the second AZD1222 dose. These receptors originate from an adult who received the AZD1222 COVID-19 vaccine.

The chain has TRBV19 and TRBJ1-1, with no clear D. There are 16 residues in the CDR3. Trimming pared 0 bases from V and 6 bases from J, leaving 17 bases between. Germline V gives CDR1 LNHDA, CDR2 SQIVND (reference sequence). The CDR3 DNA follows: TGTGCCAGTAGTATAGACCTCCCCCGTCAGATCGCTGAAGCTTTCTTT. Translated, it gives CASSIDLPRQIAEAFF.

This chain joins TRBV4-1 and TRBJ2-3; TRBD2 matches 12 bases. Trimming cost V 4 bases and J 4 bases; bases outside gene matches: 0. The CDR3 contains 14 residues. Germline CDR1 MGHRA, CDR2 YSYEKL. CDR3 nucleotides: TGCGCCAGCAGCCGGACTAGCGGGGCAGATACGCAGTATTTT. Protein sequence: CASSRTSGADTQYF.

The chain carries TRBV7-3 and TRBJ2-2; 8 bases align to TRBD2. The CDR3 length is 16 residues. Germline CDR1 reads SGHTA; CDR2 reads FQGTGA. Trimming took 4 bases from V and 5 from J; bases not matched to a gene: 9. CDR3 residues: CASSSGAAGGTGELFF. The CDR3, as DNA: TGTGCCAGCAGCTCCGGGGCTGCGGGGGGTACCGGGGAGCTGTTTTTT.

The J gene is TRBJ1-2, the V gene TRBV2; D remains ambiguous. V lost 1 base and J lost 0, with 9 bases in between. Germline V gene lookup returns CDR1 SNHLY and CDR2 FYNNEI. The CDR3 loop spans 15 amino acids. In nucleotides, the CDR3 is TGTGCCAGCAGTGAAGGTGGGGTCTCTAACTATGGCTACACCTTC. This codes for CASSEGGVSNYGYTF.

This chain links TRBV10-3 with TRBJ1-5; possibly TRBD1 for D (6 bases). Germline CDR1 reads ENHRY; CDR2 reads SYGVKD. The CDR3 contains 15 residues. V lost 0 bases and J lost 4, with 10 bases in between. The CDR3 DNA reads as TGTGCCATCAGTGAGTCAGGGGGGAAGAATCAGCCCCAGCATTTT. This translates into CAISESGGKNQPQHF.

The rearrangement uses TRBV7-2 and TRBJ1-5; unclear D gene. Germline V CDR1 and CDR2: SGHTA, FQGNSA. With 5 bases removed from V and 2 bases from J, the gap between germline ends came to 7 bases. This CDR3 has 13 residues. This CDR3 reads CASSVPGNQPQHF. The CDR3, as DNA: TGTGCCAGCAGCGTCCCCGGCAATCAGCCCCAGCATTTT.

The chain uses TRBV5-4 and TRBJ2-5; D perhaps matches TRBD1 (6 bases). Trimming cost V 2 bases and J 5 bases, with 19 bases left between them. This CDR3 is 16 amino acids long. Germline V lookup: CDR1 SGHNT, CDR2 YYREEE (reference sequence). The CDR3 region is CASSFPTTGHRETQYF. For the CDR3, the DNA is TGTGCCAGCAGCTTCCCTACTACAGGGCACCGGGAGACCCAGTACTTC.

The genes are TRBV5-6 and TRBJ2-7; D is unclear. The CDR3 contains 15 residues. V dropped 1 base and J dropped 5 bases, with 16 bases sitting between them. The germline gives CDR1 SGHDT, CDR2 YYEEEE. The CDR3 spells CASSLRVLPYHEQYF. DNA for the CDR3: TGTGCCAGCAGCTTGAGGGTGCTACCCTACCACGAGCAGTACTTC.

V is TRBV30 and J is TRBJ1-2; D might be TRBD1 (5 bases). There are 12 residues in the CDR3. V dropped 3 bases and J dropped 7 bases, with 12 bases sitting between them. Germline V gene sequence: CDR1 GTSNPN, CDR2 SVGIG (reference sequence). The CDR3 here is CAWRGAGTGYTF. The CDR3 bases are TGTGCCTGGAGAGGGGCGGGTACTGGCTACACCTTC. Full variable domain (missing parts from reference TRBV30 and TRBJ1-2): SQTIHQWPATLVQPVGSPLSLECTVEGTSNPNLYWYRQAAGRGLQLLFYSVGIGQISSEVPQNLSASRPQDRQFILSSKKLLLSDSGFYLCAWRGAGTGYTFGSGTRLTVV.

The chain joins TRBV4-1 to TRBJ1-4; 7 bases align to TRBD1. Unmatched junction bases numbered 3, after V lost 0 bases and J lost 8 bases. Germline loops: CDR1 MGHRA, CDR2 YSYEKL. The CDR3 sequence is 14 residues long. CDR3 nucleotides: TGCGCCAGCAGCCAAGATCAGGGGGGGGAAAAACTGTTTTTT. It encodes CASSQDQGGEKLFF.

The genes are TRBV30 and TRBJ2-5; D unclear. Deletions cut 0 bases from V and 5 bases from J, with 4 bases between. Germline assignment: CDR1 GTSNPN and CDR2 SVGIG (reference sequence). The CDR3 runs to 11 residues. Here the CDR3 reads CAWSVGETQYF. CDR3 coding DNA: TGTGCCTGGAGTGTGGGTGAGACCCAGTACTTC.

The chain has TRBV7-9 and TRBJ2-3, with 13 positions matching TRBD2. V trimming: 4 bases; J trimming: 0 bases; junction bases outside the gene matches: 1. The V gene's germline CDR1 is SEHNR and CDR2 FQNEAQ (reference sequence). This CDR3 has 16 residues. CDR3: CASSWGLAGSTDTQYF. Here the CDR3 DNA reads TGTGCCAGCAGCTGGGGACTAGCGGGAAGCACAGATACGCAGTATTTT.

The gene calls are TRBV30 and TRBJ1-2; 7 bases map to TRBD1. The CDR3 has 15 amino acids. With 0 bases clipped from V and 8 bases from J, the junction kept 12 bases outside the gene matches. Germline V CDR1 and CDR2: GTSNPN, SVGIG (reference sequence). The CDR3 DNA follows: TGTGCCTGGAGTGTAAGGGACAGAGATTTTGGGGGCTACACCTTC. The encoded protein is CAWSVRDRDFGGYTF.

The chain couples TRBV2 to TRBJ1-3; a weak D match, TRBD1 (6 bases). This CDR3 has 17 amino acids. Germline lookup yields CDR1 SNHLY and CDR2 FYNNEI. V dropped 6 bases and J dropped 3 bases, with 21 bases sitting between them. The DNA of the CDR3 is TGTGCCAGCAGCCCGCGGACAGATCTTAAAGGTGGAAACACCATATATTTT. It is translated as CASSPRTDLKGGNTIYF.

The chain combines TRBV5-4 with TRBJ2-3; weak D call: TRBD2 (5 bases). Germline V lookup: CDR1 SGHNT, CDR2 YYREEE (reference sequence). The V end lost 9 bases, the J end lost 2 bases, and 16 bases lay between the germline ends. This CDR3 comprises 14 residues. CDR3 in amino acids: CAIKAGLPTDTQYF. CDR3 nucleotides: TGTGCCATTAAGGCGGGCTTGCCCACAGATACGCAGTATTTT.

The rearrangement uses TRBV2 and TRBJ1-2; D not resolved. V was pared by 5 bases and J by 2 bases, with 9 bases between. Germline V CDR1 and CDR2: SNHLY, FYNNEI. This CDR3 is 13 amino acids long. In DNA form, the CDR3 reads TGTGCCAGCAGTTTCACACAAAACTATGGCTACACCTTC. Encoded protein: CASSFTQNYGYTF.

The chain recombines TRBV19 with TRBJ1-1; 8 nucleotides match TRBD1. The CDR3 length is 14 residues. Germline V gene sequence: CDR1 LNHDA, CDR2 SQIVND (reference sequence). Unmatched junction bases numbered 4, after V lost 2 bases and J lost 5 bases. CDR3 in DNA: TGTGCCAGTAGTATACAGGGGGCGGGTACTGAAGCTTTCTTT. This sequence encodes CASSIQGAGTEAFF.

The CDR3 DNA sequence: TGTGCCAGCAGCCCGGGCTACGGTTCCTATGGCTACACCTTC. Its translation: CASSPGYGSYGYTF. The chain links TRBV11-2 to TRBJ1-2; D not resolved. Trimming cost V 5 bases and J 4 bases, with 14 bases left between them. The germline CDR1 and CDR2 sequences are SGHAT and FQNNGV. The CDR3 covers 14 residues. Full variable domain (rest looked up from reference TRBV11-2 and TRBJ1-2): EAGVAQSPRYKIIEKRQSVAFWCNPISGHATLYWYQQILGQGPKLLIQFQNNGVVDDSQLPKDRFSAERLKGVDSTLKIQPAKLEDSAVYLCASSPGYGSYGYTFGSGTRLTVV.

The V call is TRBV7-6, the J call TRBJ1-5; 7 bases are shared with TRBD1. The ends lost 3 bases at V and 5 bases at J; junction bases unmatched: 4. This CDR3 spans 14 amino acids. CDR1 is SGHVS and CDR2 is FNYEAQ in the germline V gene. CDR3 region: CASSLGDRDQPQHF. CDR3 sequence (DNA): TGTGCCAGCAGCTTGGGAGACAGGGATCAGCCCCAGCATTTT.

The chain is built from TRBV7-3 and TRBJ1-2; D is unresolved. The CDR3 contains 14 residues. The germline V gene has CDR1 SGHTA and CDR2 FQGTGA. The V end lost 5 bases, the J end lost 1 base, and 11 bases lay between the germline ends. The CDR3 sequence is CASSPGPNNYGYTF. In DNA, the CDR3 is TGTGCCAGCAGCCCAGGTCCCAATAACTATGGCTACACCTTC.

The chain uses TRBV2 and TRBJ1-3; D unresolved. V dropped 6 bases and J dropped 0 bases, with 9 bases sitting between them. This CDR3 is 14 amino acids long. The germline V gene has CDR1 SNHLY and CDR2 FYNNEI. The CDR3 sequence: CASRPRSSGNTIYF. CDR3 sequence (DNA): TGTGCCAGCAGGCCGAGAAGCTCTGGAAACACCATATATTTT.

This chain links TRBV24-1 with TRBJ1-5; 10 bases match TRBD1. V dropped 4 bases and J dropped 6; count of bases not matched to a gene: 8. The germline CDR1 and CDR2 sequences are KGHDR and SFDVKD. The CDR3 has 16 amino acids. The CDR3 coding sequence is TGTGCCACCAGTGACACAGGACAGGGGGTGGGTCAGCCCCAGCATTTT. Translation gives CATSDTGQGVGQPQHF.

This clone was seen just once. This chain uses TRBV6-5 with TRBJ1-4, with unresolved D. V was trimmed by 0 bases and J by 2 bases, leaving 7 bases between them. CDR1 and CDR2 from the germline V gene are MNHEY and SVGAGI. The CDR3 has 15 amino acids. DNA for the CDR3: TGTGCCAGCAGTTACTCGTGGGGTACTAATGAAAAACTGTTTTTT. Translated, it gives CASSYSWGTNEKLFF.

The chain joins TRBV11-2 to TRBJ1-5, with 7 bases fitting TRBD1. V lost 5 bases to trimming and J lost 3 bases; unmatched junction nucleotides: 4. The length of the CDR3 is 14 residues. CDR1 and CDR2 from the germline V gene are SGHAT and FQNNGV. CDR3 sequence reads: CASSADRFNQPQHF. In DNA form, the CDR3 reads TGTGCCAGCAGCGCGGACAGGTTCAATCAGCCCCAGCATTTT.

V and J are TRBV6-5 and TRBJ2-2, with D unresolved. CDR3 length equals 12 residues. Germline V gene lookup returns CDR1 MNHEY and CDR2 SVGAGI. Trimming stripped 6 bases from V and 7 bases from J, with 9 bases between. The CDR3, as DNA: TGTGCCAGCAGGCGAGAGGTCGGGGAGCTGTTTTTT. Translated, it gives CASRREVGELFF.

This chain connects TRBV18 to TRBJ2-6; D is uncertain. The CDR3 runs 14 residues. V was shortened by 2 bases and J by 2 bases, with 4 bases between the two germline ends. Looked up from germline, CDR1 is KGHSH and CDR2 is LQKENI. The CDR3 sequence is CASSPGAGANVLTF. CDR3 nucleotides: TGTGCCAGCTCACCAGGGGCTGGGGCCAACGTCCTGACTTTC.

This chain uses TRBV6-5 with TRBJ1-4; D is uncertain. V was shortened by 6 bases and J by 6 bases, with 11 bases between the two germline ends. The CDR3 sequence is 13 residues long. Germline CDR1 and CDR2: MNHEY and SVGAGI. The CDR3 is CASSGGAYEKLFF. The CDR3 DNA reads TGTGCCAGCAGCGGCGGCGCCTATGAAAAACTGTTTTTT.

The chain joins TRBV5-6 to TRBJ1-6, with a tentative D call TRBD1 (5 bases). This CDR3 has 16 amino acids. The germline V gene encodes CDR1 SGHDT and CDR2 YYEEEE. V was clipped by 0 bases and J by 0 bases, with 7 bases between them. The CDR3 protein is CASSLGGSSYNSPLHF. The CDR3 DNA follows: TGTGCCAGCAGCTTGGGGGGGAGCTCCTATAATTCACCCCTCCACTTT.